The clone carrying this TCR beta chain was detected only a few times. Its antigen is unknown. The sample comes from a study of beta chain features in type 1 diabetes. Study in general: All samples together contributed some 100,000,000 sorted cells for examination. Study-level findings and limits: A closer apparent resemblance between naive, central memory and Treg TCRB repertoires was seen in patients than in healthy donors. Shorter TCRB CDR3s, moderately but significantly so, marked every one of the four CD4+ subsets in Type 1 diabetes patients.

Researchers reported sorting CD4+ naive, central memory, regulatory and stem cell-like memory cells via CD45RO/CCR7/CD25/CD127/CD95/CD27. Populations isolated by sorting all had purity greater than 95%. As every portion of the isolated RNA was reverse transcribed, the sequencing read expressed TCRB transcripts. The table came from immunoSEQ multiplex PCR; TCRdb's copy has only in-frame clones and leaves some out. The sample lists about 700,000 clones, around an eighth occurring once. Sequencing was done on a sample of naive CD4+ T cells from blood. The TCR sequence derives from a man younger than 35 with type 1 diabetes.

CDR3 sequence reads: CAWNRDTQLTDTQYF. The CDR3 region has the DNA TGTGCCTGGAACCGGGACACCCAACTCACAGATACGCAGTATTTT. The chain couples TRBV30 to TRBJ2-3; tentatively, D is TRBD1 (6 bases). This CDR3 region has 15 residues. V lost 4 bases and J 2 bases, leaving 16 bases between the germline ends. Germline CDR1 GTSNPN, CDR2 SVGIG (reference sequence).